These T cell receptor beta chains were read from a single sample in a study of beta chain features in type 1 diabetes. Assay: immunoSEQ multiplex PCR; the TCRdb copy retains only in-frame clones and omits some. The sample yields a few hundred thousand clones, roughly 13% seen once. Material: naive CD4+ T cells from blood. The receptors were gathered from a woman in her late teens or twenties with type 1 diabetes. The CDR3 runs from the conserved cysteine through the conserved F or W. Each record gives: V gene, J gene, D gene, clone size, CDR3 protein, CDR3 DNA. A D gene is named only where the DNA matches it firmly. Rows give clone size only sometimes, using once, few, many, or a class for an expanded clone.

TRBV7-2	TRBJ2-1	TRBD2	NA	CASSLASSGLVF	TGTGCCAGCAGCTTAGCCTCTAGCGGGCTTGTCTTC
TRBV5-4	TRBJ2-1	TRBD2	few	CASSKTSPNEQFF	TGTGCCAGCAGCAAGACTAGCCCCAATGAGCAGTTCTTC
TRBV30	TRBJ2-7	NA	few	CAWSVSTVEQYF	TGTGCCTGGAGTGTCTCGACAGTGGAGCAGTACTTC
TRBV19	TRBJ1-2	NA	NA	CASSQGLEIYGYTF	TGTGCCAGTAGTCAGGGTCTGGAGATCTATGGCTACACCTTC
TRBV20-1	TRBJ2-7	NA	few	CSAREAHEQYF	TGCAGTGCTAGAGAAGCCCACGAGCAGTACTTC
TRBV7-9	TRBJ2-1	TRBD2	NA	CASSLSGTSGNNEQFF	TGTGCCAGCAGCCTCTCCGGGACTAGCGGGAACAATGAGCAGTTCTTC
TRBV19	TRBJ2-5	NA	NA	CASSRGTQETQYF	TGTGCCAGTAGTAGGGGGACTCAAGAGACCCAGTACTTC
TRBV7-9	TRBJ2-4	TRBD2	few	CASSPIAGGPGQYF	TGTGCCAGCAGCCCGATAGCGGGAGGGCCTGGTCAGTACTTC
TRBV2	TRBJ2-3	NA	NA	CASSRENTDTQYF	TGTGCCAGCTCGCGAGAAAACACAGATACGCAGTATTTT
TRBV7-2	TRBJ2-1	TRBD1	few	CASSRRQGAYNEQFF	TGTGCCAGCAGCCGACGACAGGGGGCCTACAATGAGCAGTTCTTC
TRBV18	TRBJ2-6	NA	NA	CASSAGKSGANVLTF	TGTGCCAGCTCCGCAGGGAAGTCTGGGGCCAACGTCCTGACTTTC
TRBV5-1	TRBJ2-2	TRBD2	NA	CASSPTSLVTLTGELFF	TGCGCCAGCAGCCCGACTAGCTTGGTGACGCTCACCGGGGAGCTGTTTTTT
TRBV29-1	TRBJ2-1	NA	NA	CSVESLNEQFF	TGCAGCGTTGAAAGCCTCAATGAGCAGTTCTTC
TRBV6-1	TRBJ2-3	TRBD2	NA	CASRGLAGMDTQYF	TGTGCCAGCAGAGGACTAGCGGGAATGGATACGCAGTATTTT
TRBV6-5	TRBJ2-5	TRBD1	NA	CASTGQDQETQYF	TGTGCCTCGACGGGACAGGACCAAGAGACCCAGTACTTC
TRBV5-4	TRBJ2-7	TRBD2	NA	CASSRTSGSYEQYF	TGTGCCAGCAGCCGCACTAGCGGGAGCTACGAGCAGTACTTC
TRBV6-5	TRBJ1-1	NA	NA	CASSSSQGAFF	TGTGCCAGCAGTTCTTCACAGGGAGCTTTCTTT
TRBV13	TRBJ2-7	TRBD2	few	CASSRGGGFDEQYF	TGTGCCAGCAGCCGAGGCGGGGGGTTCGACGAGCAGTACTTC
TRBV7-2	TRBJ1-5	NA	few	CASSLGVSPGAQHF	TGTGCCAGCAGCTTAGGAGTTAGCCCCGGGGCCCAGCATTTT
TRBV12-5	TRBJ2-1	TRBD1	few	CASGLPRDRGSGEQFF	TGTGCTAGTGGTTTGCCCCGGGACAGGGGCTCCGGTGAGCAGTTCTTC
TRBV5-4	TRBJ2-1	TRBD2	NA	CASSLGRGEYNEQFF	TGTGCCAGCAGCTTGGGGCGGGGGGAGTACAATGAGCAGTTCTTC
TRBV29-1	TRBJ2-7	TRBD2	NA	CSVVRGTTYEQYF	TGCAGCGTTGTTCGGGGGACTACTTACGAGCAGTACTTC
TRBV5-4	TRBJ1-1	TRBD1	few	CASSGTGEAFF	TGTGCCAGCAGCGGGACAGGTGAAGCTTTCTTT
TRBV27	TRBJ1-2	NA	NA	CASRRQQSFYGYTF	TGTGCCAGCAGAAGACAACAGAGCTTCTATGGCTACACCTTC
TRBV6-5	TRBJ1-2	TRBD1	few	CASRPRLGQGYGYTF	TGTGCCAGCAGGCCCCGTCTCGGACAGGGCTATGGCTACACCTTC
TRBV6-6	TRBJ2-5	TRBD2	few	CASSPSGGETQYF	TGTGCCAGCAGTCCTTCGGGAGGAGAGACCCAGTACTTC
TRBV7-6	TRBJ2-3	NA	NA	CASSLNSAGLTDTQYF	TGTGCCAGCAGCTTAAACTCGGCGGGACTTACAGATACGCAGTATTTT
TRBV7-9	TRBJ2-7	TRBD1	many	CASSLDVGQVLF	TGTGCCAGCAGCTTAGATGTAGGACAGGTCCTATTC
TRBV10-3	TRBJ1-2	NA	NA	CAISESTNYGYTF	TGTGCCATCTCCGAGTCTACTAACTATGGCTACACCTTC
TRBV9	TRBJ2-3	NA	NA	CASSVDLTDTQYF	TGTGCCAGCAGCGTAGATCTGACAGATACGCAGTATTTT
TRBV11-3	TRBJ2-2	NA	few	CASRQPGARTGELFF	TGTGCCAGCAGGCAACCAGGGGCACGGACCGGGGAGCTGTTTTTT
TRBV7-8	TRBJ1-1	NA	few	CASSSRHTSRVDTEAFF	TGTGCCAGCAGCTCCCGCCACACCTCACGTGTGGACACTGAAGCTTTCTTT
TRBV25-1	TRBJ1-2	NA	NA	CASRWGLDGYTF	TGTGCCAGCAGATGGGGGCTCGATGGCTACACCTTC
TRBV9	TRBJ2-2	NA	NA	CASSVVRAGELFF	TGTGCCAGCAGCGTAGTGAGGGCCGGGGAGCTGTTTTTT
TRBV11-2	TRBJ2-3	TRBD2	few	CASSLESGSYSDTQYF	TGTGCCAGCAGCTTAGAAAGCGGGAGTTATTCAGATACGCAGTATTTT
TRBV7-9	TRBJ2-1	NA	few	CASSYGGGRNYNEQFF	TGTGCCAGCAGCTACGGAGGTGGGAGAAACTACAATGAGCAGTTCTTC
TRBV11-2	TRBJ2-1	TRBD2	NA	CASSLRTSGGYNEQFF	TGTGCCAGCAGCCTGAGGACTAGCGGGGGGTACAATGAGCAGTTCTTC
TRBV27	TRBJ2-3	NA	once	CASSFGTGGLRTDTQYF	TGTGCCAGCAGTTTTGGTACGGGGGGCCTACGCACAGATACGCAGTATTTT
TRBV5-1	TRBJ2-1	NA	few	CASSLARDSIDEQFF	TGCGCCAGCAGCTTGGCAAGGGACTCAATCGATGAGCAGTTCTTC
TRBV14	TRBJ2-2	TRBD1	NA	CASSARSGTVNTGELFF	TGTGCCAGCAGCGCGCGCTCCGGGACAGTGAACACCGGGGAGCTGTTTTTT
TRBV30	TRBJ1-2	NA	NA	CAWRGAGGYTF	TGTGCCTGGAGGGGGGCCGGGGGCTACACCTTC
TRBV5-1	TRBJ2-3	TRBD1	few	CASSLPTGDLADTQYF	TGCGCCAGCAGCCTACCGACAGGGGATTTGGCGGATACGCAGTATTTT
TRBV5-1	TRBJ2-2	TRBD2	NA	CASSPGLADTGELFF	TGCGCCAGCAGCCCGGGACTAGCGGACACCGGGGAGCTGTTTTTT
TRBV27	TRBJ2-1	TRBD2	NA	CASSLIVSSRGSSYNEQFF	TGTGCCAGCAGTTTAATAGTCTCCTCGCGGGGGAGCTCCTACAATGAGCAGTTCTTC
TRBV28	TRBJ2-5	NA	NA	CASSSPGELETQYF	TGTGCCAGCAGTTCCCCCGGGGAATTAGAGACCCAGTACTTC
TRBV30	TRBJ1-3	NA	NA	CACRTDSGNTIYF	TGTGCCTGCCGGACAGACTCTGGAAACACCATATATTTT
TRBV7-2	TRBJ2-7	TRBD1	NA	CASTWDRGRYEQYF	TGTGCCAGCACCTGGGACAGGGGGCGGTACGAGCAGTACTTC
TRBV4-2	TRBJ2-4	NA	NA	CASSPWAGNIQYF	TGTGCCAGCAGCCCGTGGGCCGGAAACATTCAGTACTTC
TRBV28	TRBJ1-5	TRBD1	few	CASSLGQGRQPQHF	TGTGCCAGCAGTTTAGGACAGGGGAGGCAGCCCCAGCATTTT
TRBV7-9	TRBJ2-2	TRBD1	NA	CASSYLGQVGDTGELFF	TGTGCCAGCAGCTATCTCGGACAGGTGGGGGACACCGGGGAGCTGTTTTTT
TRBV28	TRBJ2-7	TRBD1	NA	CASSPGQGSTYEQYF	TGTGCCAGCAGCCCCGGACAGGGGTCTACCTACGAGCAGTACTTC
TRBV28	TRBJ2-7	NA	NA	CASGSSYEQYF	TGTGCCAGCGGGAGCTCCTACGAGCAGTACTTC
TRBV11-2	TRBJ2-1	NA	few	CASSWSRDEQFF	TGTGCCAGCAGCTGGAGCCGGGATGAGCAGTTCTTC
TRBV7-2	TRBJ2-5	NA	NA	CASSLEQLQETQYF	TGTGCCAGCAGCTTAGAACAGCTACAAGAGACCCAGTACTTC
TRBV9	TRBJ1-1	TRBD1	few	CASSETGGTEAFF	TGTGCCAGCAGCGAGACAGGGGGCACTGAAGCTTTCTTT
TRBV11-2	TRBJ1-1	NA	NA	CASSPPTGGMNTEAFF	TGTGCCAGCAGCCCCCCGACGGGGGGTATGAACACTGAAGCTTTCTTT
TRBV18	TRBJ1-1	NA	NA	CASSPSRDGTEAFF	TGTGCCAGCTCACCATCGAGGGACGGGACAGAAGCTTTCTTT
TRBV28	TRBJ2-3	TRBD1	few	CASSLTGYTDTQYF	TGTGCCAGCAGTTTGACAGGGTACACAGATACGCAGTATTTT